This TCR beta chain was captured by sequencing in a study of shared T cell receptors in the human thymus (dated by TCRdb to about 2021). Turning to the overall study: The study investigated the way shared, self-reactive T-cell receptor alpha chains are produced in the human thymus.

The CDR3 sequence holds 13 residues, the cysteine and phenylalanine included. Of the read, only the CDR3 DNA is kept; its 39 bases are in frame from base 1. Relative to germline, V is missing 6 bases and J is missing 5 bases, with 3 bases of the junction outside any gene match. CDR1 and CDR2, per the germline V gene (reference sequence), are WNHNN and SYGVQD. This clone turned up a few times. Its antigen remains undetermined. Per-base quality was not reported, and no clone a single base away is much larger than it. Libraries were prepared through the immunoSEQ multiplex PCR assay. TCRdb's version of the immuneACCESS table is confined to in-frame rearrangements and falls short of the full clone set. An unresolved V gene accounts for under half of the shortfall where checked; the remainder is of unknown origin. This sample has roughly 700,000 clones in its table, and 85% to 90% of those were observed once. 0.0085% to 0.012% of the sample lies in the top ten.

The same data also went into a second study, on human thymus T cells. That second report states: The donors were immunologically healthy infants in Finland who had open corrective cardiac surgery for congenital heart defects. The thymus tissue came from surgical resects taken out during corrective cardiac surgery. Biased V and J gene segment usage appeared to be present in both thymic and peripheral blood repertoires. The related research found that thymic TCR repertoires overlapped highly between unrelated individuals. The study characterized TCR alpha and beta repertoires from about 8 infant thymus samples and a few related peripheral blood samples. Donor ages ranged from roughly 6 to 250 days, and the cohort comprised roughly 6 male and two female infants. After being mechanically released from the tissue, thymocytes were kept at -70 degrees C in pellets of 10-30 million cells. Genomic DNA was extracted from frozen cell pellets with a QIAsymphony instrument. TCRB and TCRAD loci were amplified from a standardized quantity of quality-controlled genomic DNA using the immunoSEQ multiplex PCR assay. The amplicons covered the V(D)J region and were long enough to include the CDR3 and to identify the V and J genes. Through the commercial immunoSEQ service, the amplicons were sequenced on an Illumina platform. Primer bias and sequencing errors were corrected as previously described, and TCRAD and TCRB definitions were based on the IMGT database. Repertoires were analysed with immunoSEQ Analyzer 3.0 and VDJTools, covering basic statistics, V/J segment usage, diversity estimates, rarefaction and pairwise overlap. Diversity was estimated using the Chao1, ChaoE, Efron-Thisted, Shannon and inverse Simpson indices, and was also estimated on datasets down-sampled to the size of the smallest sample. Repertoire overlap was assessed by strict matching of CDR3 nucleotide sequence, V gene and J gene, and clustering was done by Jaccard-based multidimensional scaling. Thymus samples yielded on average around 810,000 unique TCRB clonotypes, compared with around 91,000 from blood samples.

Here the chain combines TRBV10-1 and TRBJ2-7; 11 nucleotides in the junction match TRBD2. The clonotype originates from a boy less than two years old with a congenital heart defect. Donor details come from another sample of the same person, matched by shared clones. The sequenced sample consisted of thymocytes. The CDR3 region has the sequence CASSQTSGDEQYF. The bases read TGCGCCAGCAGCCAGACTAGCGGGGACGAGCAGTACTTC.